Sequencing of this T cell receptor beta chain was carried out in a study of T cells in Graves' hyperthyroidism and ophthalmopathy. Study as a whole: Peripheral blood was collected at initial diagnosis, before any treatment. Study results and limitations: Prediction of ophthalmopathy progression came a median around 7.1 months pre-onset. In blood, most of the thyroid clonotypes expanded above 0.001 were also present.

It was RNA transcripts that yielded the amplified TCR beta CDR3 regions. The HTBI primer set served for first-round RT-PCR of the TCR CDR3. MiXCR was run by TCRdb on the multiplex PCR reads, yielding one entry per CDR3 protein. The top ten hold around 35% of the sample, which has some 370,000 distinct CDR3 sequences, 17% seen once. Per germline, CDR1 MNHEY and CDR2 SMNVEV (reference sequence). V shed 2 bases and J 5 bases; nucleotides not matched to a gene: 16. The CDR3 covers 18 residues. In regard to this clonotype: Its target is unknown.

PBMCs were sourced from approximately 9 ml fresh peripheral blood. The V and J genes are TRBV27 and TRBJ2-3; 7 nucleotides line up with TRBD2. This receptor was obtained from a woman in her twenties or thirties with Graves' hyperthyroidism that later progressed to Graves' ophthalmopathy. Sequenced material: blood. The CDR3 region is CASSLLTSTSQARDTQYF. DNA for the CDR3: TGTGCCAGCAGTTTACTCACCTCGACTAGCCAGGCGAGAGATACGCAGTATTTT.